This TCR beta chain was documented in a study of T-cell memory formation after mild COVID-19. At the level of the study: Among the donors, TCR clusters were largely specific to each donor.

Worth noting for this clonotype: Its matching antigen is unknown.

The V gene lost 2 bases and the J gene lost 7 bases, with 7 bases spanning the gap. The CDR3 sequence is 12 residues long. TCRdb passed the 5' RACE reads through MiXCR, listing each CDR3 protein once. The sample carries about 560,000 distinct CDR3 sequences, roughly 17% recorded once. Findings of the study overall: The main location of contracting CD4+ clones was CM and EM, and that of contracting CD8+ clones was EMRA. Clones that got smaller from day 15 to 85 had even CD4/CD8, while clones growing later tipped toward CD4+.

Source material: PBMCs or a T cell subset sorted from them (not recorded which). The chain links TRBV12-3 or TRBV12-4 to TRBJ2-3; D uncertain. The TCR comes from an adult woman who had mild COVID-19 (a few samples of this study predate the infection). Cell type and time point are not known. The CDR3 is CASSLSANTQYF. The CDR3 coding sequence is TGTGCCAGCAGTTTATCCGCTAATACGCAGTATTTT.